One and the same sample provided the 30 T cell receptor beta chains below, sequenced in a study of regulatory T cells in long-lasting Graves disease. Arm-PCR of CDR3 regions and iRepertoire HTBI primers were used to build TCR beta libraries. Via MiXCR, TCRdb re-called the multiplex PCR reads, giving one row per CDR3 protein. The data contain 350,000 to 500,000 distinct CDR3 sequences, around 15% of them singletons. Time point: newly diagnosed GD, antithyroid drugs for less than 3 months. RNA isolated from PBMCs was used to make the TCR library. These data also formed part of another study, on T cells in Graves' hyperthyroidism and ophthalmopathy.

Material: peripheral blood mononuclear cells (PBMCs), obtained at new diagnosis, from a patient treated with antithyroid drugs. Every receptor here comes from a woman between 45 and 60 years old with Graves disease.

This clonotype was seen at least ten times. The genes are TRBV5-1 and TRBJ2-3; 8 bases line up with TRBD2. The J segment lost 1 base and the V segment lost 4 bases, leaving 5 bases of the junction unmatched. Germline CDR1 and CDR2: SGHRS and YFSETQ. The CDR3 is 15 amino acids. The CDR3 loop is CASSIAGLGTDTQYF. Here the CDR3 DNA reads TGCGCCAGCAGCATCGCGGGACTAGGCACAGATACGCAGTATTTT.

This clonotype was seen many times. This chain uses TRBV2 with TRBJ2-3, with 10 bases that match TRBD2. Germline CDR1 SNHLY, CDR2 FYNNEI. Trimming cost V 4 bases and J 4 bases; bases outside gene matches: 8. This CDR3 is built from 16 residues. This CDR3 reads CASSADPGLAADTQYF. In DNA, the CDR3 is TGTGCCAGCAGTGCCGACCCCGGACTAGCGGCAGATACGCAGTATTTT.

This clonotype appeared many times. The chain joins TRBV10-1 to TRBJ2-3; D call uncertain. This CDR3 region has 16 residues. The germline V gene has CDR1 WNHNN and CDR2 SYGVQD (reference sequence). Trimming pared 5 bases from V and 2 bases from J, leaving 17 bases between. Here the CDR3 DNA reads TGCGCCAGCAGTTCGGGCCTCTTCCCCTACACAGATACGCAGTATTTT. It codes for CASSSGLFPYTDTQYF.

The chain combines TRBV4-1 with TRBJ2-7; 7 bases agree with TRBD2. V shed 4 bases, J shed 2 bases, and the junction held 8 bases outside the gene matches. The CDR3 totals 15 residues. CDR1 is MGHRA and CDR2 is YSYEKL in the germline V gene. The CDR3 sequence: CASSRETSRTYEQYF. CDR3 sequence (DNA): TGCGCCAGCAGCCGAGAGACTAGCCGAACCTACGAGCAGTACTTC.

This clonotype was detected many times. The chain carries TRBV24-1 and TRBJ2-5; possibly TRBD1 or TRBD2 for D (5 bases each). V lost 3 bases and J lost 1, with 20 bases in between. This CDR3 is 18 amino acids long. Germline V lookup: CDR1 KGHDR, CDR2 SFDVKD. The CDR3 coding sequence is TGTGCCACCAGTGATCCGACGGAGGCAGGGTCGTTCCAAGAGACCCAGTACTTC. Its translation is CATSDPTEAGSFQETQYF.

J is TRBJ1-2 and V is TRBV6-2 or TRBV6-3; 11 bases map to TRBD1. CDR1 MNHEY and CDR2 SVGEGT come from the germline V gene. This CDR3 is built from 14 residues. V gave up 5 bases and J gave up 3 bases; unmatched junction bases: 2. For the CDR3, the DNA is TGTGCCAGCAGTCGGGACAGGGGGGACTATGGCTACACCTTC. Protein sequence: CASSRDRGDYGYTF.

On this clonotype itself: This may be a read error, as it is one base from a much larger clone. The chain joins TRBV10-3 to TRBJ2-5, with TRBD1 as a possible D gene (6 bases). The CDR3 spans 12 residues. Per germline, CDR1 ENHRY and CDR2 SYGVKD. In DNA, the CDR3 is TGTACCAGCCAGGGGAACCAAGAGACCCAGTACTTC. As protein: CTSQGNQETQYF.

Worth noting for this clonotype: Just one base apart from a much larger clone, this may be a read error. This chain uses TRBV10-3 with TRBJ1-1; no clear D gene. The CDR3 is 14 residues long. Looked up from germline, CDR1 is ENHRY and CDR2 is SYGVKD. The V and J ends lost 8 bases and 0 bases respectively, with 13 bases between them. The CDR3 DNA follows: TGTGCCATCGGCCTCGGAGGTATGAACACTGAAGCTTTCTTT. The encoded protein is CAIGLGGMNTEAFF.

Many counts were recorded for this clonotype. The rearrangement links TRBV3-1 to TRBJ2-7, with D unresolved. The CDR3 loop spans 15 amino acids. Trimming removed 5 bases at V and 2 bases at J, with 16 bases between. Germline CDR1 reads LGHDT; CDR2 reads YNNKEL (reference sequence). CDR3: CASSGRADLTYEQYF. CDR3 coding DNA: TGTGCCAGCAGCGGCCGGGCCGACCTTACCTACGAGCAGTACTTC.

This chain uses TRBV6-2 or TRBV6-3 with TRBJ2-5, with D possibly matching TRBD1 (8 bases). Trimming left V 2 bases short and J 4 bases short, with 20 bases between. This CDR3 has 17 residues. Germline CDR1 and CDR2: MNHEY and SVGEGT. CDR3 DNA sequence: TGTGCCAGCAGTTACGGGGGGGCAGGGGGCTTAGGAGAGACCCAGTACTTC. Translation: CASSYGGAGGLGETQYF.

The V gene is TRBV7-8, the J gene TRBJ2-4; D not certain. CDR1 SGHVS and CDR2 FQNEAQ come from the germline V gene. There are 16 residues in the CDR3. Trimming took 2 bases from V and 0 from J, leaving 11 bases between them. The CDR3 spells CASSLSAYIAKNIQYF. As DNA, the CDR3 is TGTGCCAGCAGCTTAAGCGCCTATATAGCCAAAAACATTCAGTACTTC.

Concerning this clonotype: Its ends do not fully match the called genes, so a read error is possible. CDR3: CASSQLQGIEASF. Written as DNA, the CDR3 is TGTGCCAGCAGCCAACTACAGGGCATTGAAGCTTCCTTT. The chain recombines TRBV3-1 with TRBJ1-1, with TRBD1 as a possible D gene (6 bases). Per germline, CDR1 LGHDT and CDR2 YNNKEL (reference sequence). The CDR3 is made up of 13 amino acids.

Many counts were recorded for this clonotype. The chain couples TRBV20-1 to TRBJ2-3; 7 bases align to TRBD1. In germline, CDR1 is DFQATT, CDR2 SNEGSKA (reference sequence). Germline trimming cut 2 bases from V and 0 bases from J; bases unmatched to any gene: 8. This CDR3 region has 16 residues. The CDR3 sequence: CSARSGTVLSTDTQYF. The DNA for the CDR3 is TGCAGTGCTAGATCCGGGACAGTCCTCAGCACAGATACGCAGTATTTT.

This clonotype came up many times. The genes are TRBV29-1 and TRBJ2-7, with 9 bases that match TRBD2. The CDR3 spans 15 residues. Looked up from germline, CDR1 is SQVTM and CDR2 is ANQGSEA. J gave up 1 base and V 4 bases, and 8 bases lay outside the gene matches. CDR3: CSVVASGKGSYEQYF. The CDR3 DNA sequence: TGCAGCGTTGTGGCTAGCGGGAAAGGGTCCTACGAGCAGTACTTC.

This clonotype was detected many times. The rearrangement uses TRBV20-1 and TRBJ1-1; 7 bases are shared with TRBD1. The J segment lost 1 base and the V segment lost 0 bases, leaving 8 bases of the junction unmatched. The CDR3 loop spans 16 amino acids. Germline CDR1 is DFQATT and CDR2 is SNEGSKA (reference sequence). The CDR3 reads CSARDPRTGSNTEAFF. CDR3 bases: TGCAGTGCTAGAGACCCACGGACAGGATCGAACACTGAAGCTTTCTTT.

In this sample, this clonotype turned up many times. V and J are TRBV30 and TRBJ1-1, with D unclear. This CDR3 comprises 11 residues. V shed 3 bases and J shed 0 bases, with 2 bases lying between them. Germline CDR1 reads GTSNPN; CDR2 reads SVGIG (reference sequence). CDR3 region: CAWSLNTEAFF. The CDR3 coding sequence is TGTGCCTGGAGCCTGAACACTGAAGCTTTCTTT.

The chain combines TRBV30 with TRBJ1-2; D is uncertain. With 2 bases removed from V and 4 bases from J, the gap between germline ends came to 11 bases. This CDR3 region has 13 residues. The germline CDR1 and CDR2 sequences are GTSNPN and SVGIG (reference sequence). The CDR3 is CAWSLGVGYGYTF. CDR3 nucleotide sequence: TGTGCCTGGAGTCTGGGAGTGGGCTATGGCTACACCTTC.

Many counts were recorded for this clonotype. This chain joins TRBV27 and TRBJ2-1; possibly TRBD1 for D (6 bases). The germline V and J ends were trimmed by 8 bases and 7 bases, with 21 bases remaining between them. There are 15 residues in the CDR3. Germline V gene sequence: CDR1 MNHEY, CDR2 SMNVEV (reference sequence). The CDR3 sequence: CASGVGTNLENEQFF. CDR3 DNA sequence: TGTGCCAGCGGGGTCGGGACAAACCTGGAAAATGAGCAGTTCTTC.

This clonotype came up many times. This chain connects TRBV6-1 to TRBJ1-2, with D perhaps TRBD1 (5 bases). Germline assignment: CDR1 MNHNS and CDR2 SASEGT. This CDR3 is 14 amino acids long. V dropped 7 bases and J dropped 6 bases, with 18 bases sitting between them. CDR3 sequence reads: CASIGRGIRNGYTF. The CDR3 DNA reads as TGTGCCAGCATTGGCCGGGGGATAAGGAATGGCTACACCTTC.

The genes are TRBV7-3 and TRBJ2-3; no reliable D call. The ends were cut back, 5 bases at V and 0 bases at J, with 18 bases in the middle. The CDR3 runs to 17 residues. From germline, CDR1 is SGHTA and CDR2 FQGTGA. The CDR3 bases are TGTGCCAGCAGCAGAGTAGGAGTGGCCGCTAGCACAGATACGCAGTATTTT. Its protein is CASSRVGVAASTDTQYF.

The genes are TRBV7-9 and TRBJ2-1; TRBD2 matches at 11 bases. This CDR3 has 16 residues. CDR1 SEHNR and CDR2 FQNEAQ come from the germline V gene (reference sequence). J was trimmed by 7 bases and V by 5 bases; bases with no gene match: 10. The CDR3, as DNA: TGTGCCAGCAGCCTCGAGAGGGCTAGCGGGAGGAATGAGCAGTTCTTC. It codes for CASSLERASGRNEQFF.

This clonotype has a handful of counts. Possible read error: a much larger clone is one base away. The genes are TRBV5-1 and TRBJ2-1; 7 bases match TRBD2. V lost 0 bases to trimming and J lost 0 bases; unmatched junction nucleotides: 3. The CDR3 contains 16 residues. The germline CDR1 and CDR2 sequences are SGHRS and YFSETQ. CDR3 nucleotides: TGCGCCAGCAGCTTGGACGGCGGGAGCTCCTACAATGAGCAGTTCTTC. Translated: CASSLDGGSSYNEQFF.

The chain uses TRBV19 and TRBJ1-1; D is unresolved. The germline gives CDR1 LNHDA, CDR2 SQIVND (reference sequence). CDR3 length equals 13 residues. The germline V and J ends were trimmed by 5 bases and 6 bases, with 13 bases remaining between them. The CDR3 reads CASSRVDWSEAFF. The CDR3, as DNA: TGTGCCAGTAGTCGGGTGGATTGGTCTGAAGCTTTCTTT.

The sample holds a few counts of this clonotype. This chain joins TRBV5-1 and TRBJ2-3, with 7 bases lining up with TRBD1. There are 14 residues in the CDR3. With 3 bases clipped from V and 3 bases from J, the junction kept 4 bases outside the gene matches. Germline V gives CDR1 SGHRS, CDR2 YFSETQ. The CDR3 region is CASSSTTGTDTQYF. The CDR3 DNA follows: TGCGCCAGCAGCTCCACGACAGGGACAGATACGCAGTATTTT.

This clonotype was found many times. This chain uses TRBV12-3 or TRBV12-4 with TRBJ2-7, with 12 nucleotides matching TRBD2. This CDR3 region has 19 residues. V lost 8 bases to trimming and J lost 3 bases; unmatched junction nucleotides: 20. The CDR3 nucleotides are TGTGCCAGCTTAAAAGGGGGACTAGCGGGTGGCGGAGGGTTCTACGAGCAGTACTTC. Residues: CASLKGGLAGGGGFYEQYF.

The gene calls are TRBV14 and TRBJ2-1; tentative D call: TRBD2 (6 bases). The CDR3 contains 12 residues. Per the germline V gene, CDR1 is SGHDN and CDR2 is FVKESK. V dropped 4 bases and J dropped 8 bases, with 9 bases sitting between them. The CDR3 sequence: CASSRDSHEQFF. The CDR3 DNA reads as TGTGCCAGCAGCCGGGACTCCCATGAGCAGTTCTTC.

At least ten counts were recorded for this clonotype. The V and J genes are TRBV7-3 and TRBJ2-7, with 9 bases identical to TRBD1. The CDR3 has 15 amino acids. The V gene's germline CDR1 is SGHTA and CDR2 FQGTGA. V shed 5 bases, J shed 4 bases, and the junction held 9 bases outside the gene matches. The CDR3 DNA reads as TGTGCCAGCAGCCAACAACCGGGACAGGGTTACGAGCAGTACTTC. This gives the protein CASSQQPGQGYEQYF.

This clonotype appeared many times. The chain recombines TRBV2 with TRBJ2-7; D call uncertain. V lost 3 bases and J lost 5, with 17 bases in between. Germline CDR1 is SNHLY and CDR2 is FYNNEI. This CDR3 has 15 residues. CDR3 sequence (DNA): TGTGCCAGCAGTGATAACTGGCGGAGAGGCGACGAGCAGTACTTC. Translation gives CASSDNWRRGDEQYF.

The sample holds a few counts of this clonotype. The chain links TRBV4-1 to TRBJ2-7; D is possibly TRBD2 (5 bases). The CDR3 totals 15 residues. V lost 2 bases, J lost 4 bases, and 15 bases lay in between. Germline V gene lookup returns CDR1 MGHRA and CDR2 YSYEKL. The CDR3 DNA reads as TGCGCCAGCAGCCAAAGTGGAGGATCCAGGTACGAGCAGTACTTC. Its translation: CASSQSGGSRYEQYF.

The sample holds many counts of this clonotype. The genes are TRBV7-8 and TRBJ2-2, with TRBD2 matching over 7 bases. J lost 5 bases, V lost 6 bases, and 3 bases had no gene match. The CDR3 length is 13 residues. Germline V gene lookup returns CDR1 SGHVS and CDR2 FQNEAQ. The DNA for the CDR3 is TGTGCCAGCAGAGTCGGGAGGACCGGGGAGCTGTTTTTT. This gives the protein CASRVGRTGELFF.